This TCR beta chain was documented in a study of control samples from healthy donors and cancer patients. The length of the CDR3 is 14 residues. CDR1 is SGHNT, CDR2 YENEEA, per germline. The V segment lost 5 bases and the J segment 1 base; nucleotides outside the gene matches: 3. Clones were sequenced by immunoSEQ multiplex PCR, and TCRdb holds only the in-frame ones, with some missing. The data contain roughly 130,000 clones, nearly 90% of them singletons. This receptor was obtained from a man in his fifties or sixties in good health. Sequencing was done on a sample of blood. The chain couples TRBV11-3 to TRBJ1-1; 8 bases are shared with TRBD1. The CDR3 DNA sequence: TGTGCCAGCAGCGCCGACAGGGGGAACACTGAAGCTTTCTTT. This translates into CASSADRGNTEAFF. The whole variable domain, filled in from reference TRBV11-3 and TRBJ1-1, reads EAGVVQSPRYKIIEKKQPVAFWCNPISGHNTLYWYLQNLGQGPELLIRYENEEAVDDSQLPKDRFSAERLKGVDSTLKIQPAELGDSAVYLCASSADRGNTEAFFGQGTRLTVV.